One and the same sample provided the 22 T cell receptor beta chains below, sequenced in a study of T-cell reconstitution after alpha-beta-depleted transplantation in children. A TCRbeta library incorporating unique molecular identifiers was prepared. MiXCR was run by TCRdb on the PCR reads, yielding one entry per CDR3 protein. This sample has about 400,000 distinct CDR3 sequences; around 21% occur once, and the top ten carry 3% to 4.5%. Sequenced here: PBMCs from the stem cell graft donor, sampled from the stem cell graft. The receptors come from a human donor who donated a stem cell graft to a child with acute myeloid leukemia.

This clonotype was seen repeatedly, ten times or more. The chain links TRBV27 to TRBJ2-1; D unclear. The V end lost 1 base, the J end lost 5 bases, and 12 bases lay between the germline ends. The CDR3 spans 15 residues. Germline CDR1 and CDR2: MNHEY and SMNVEV (reference sequence). The CDR3 here is CASSLFSGVNNEQFF. In DNA, the CDR3 is TGTGCCAGCAGTTTATTCAGTGGCGTCAACAATGAGCAGTTCTTC.

This clonotype was detected only a few times. The rearrangement links TRBV5-1 to TRBJ2-2, with 14 bases matching TRBD2. After removal of 0 bases from V and 0 bases from J, the junction contained 4 bases not matched to a gene. CDR1 and CDR2 (germline): SGHRS, YFSETQ. CDR3 length: 19 residues. The CDR3 sequence: CASSLDGTSGSSNTGELFF. DNA for the CDR3: TGCGCCAGCAGCTTGGATGGGACTAGCGGGAGTTCGAACACCGGGGAGCTGTTTTTT.

The rearrangement uses TRBV2 and TRBJ2-7, with D possibly being TRBD1 (6 bases). The germline V and J ends were trimmed by 3 bases and 3 bases, with 12 bases remaining between them. The CDR3 length is 14 residues. Per the germline V gene, CDR1 is SNHLY and CDR2 is FYNNEI. CDR3 in DNA: TGTGCCAGCAGTGATGGGGCAGGGGTCTACGAGCAGTACTTC. Its translation is CASSDGAGVYEQYF.

This rearrangement joins TRBV20-1 to TRBJ2-1; a weak D match, TRBD2 (5 bases). The length of the CDR3 is 12 residues. Germline V gene data show CDR1 as DFQATT and CDR2 as SNEGSKA (reference sequence). V lost 7 bases, J lost 2 bases, and 9 bases lay in between. The CDR3 loop reads CSGLAPYNEQFF. As DNA, the CDR3 is TGCAGTGGGCTAGCACCCTACAATGAGCAGTTCTTC.

This rearrangement joins TRBV12-2 to TRBJ2-5; the table's D call TRBD1 went unverified against the DNA. TRBV12-2 is a known pseudogene. CDR3 length: 17 residues. The CDR3 loop reads CASRLAGGEVQGETQYF. CDR3 in DNA: TGTGCAAGTCGCTTAGCGGGGGGAGAAGTTCAAGGGGAGACCCAGTACTTC.

This clonotype was counted a few times. The chain uses TRBV29-1 and TRBJ2-5; 8 bases line up with TRBD1. Per the germline V gene, CDR1 is SQVTM and CDR2 is ANQGSEA. V trimming: 0 bases; J trimming: 4 bases; junction bases outside the gene matches: 13. CDR3 length: 17 residues. The DNA for the CDR3 is TGCAGCGTTGAAGATCAGAACAGACAGGGGAATAGAGAGACCCAGTACTTC. Translating gives CSVEDQNRQGNRETQYF.

Note on this clonotype: A much more abundant neighbour one base away suggests this may be a read error. J is TRBJ2-5 and V is TRBV10-3; 9 nucleotides align to TRBD2. CDR3 length: 17 amino acids. CDR1 is ENHRY and CDR2 is SYGVKD in the germline V gene. V was clipped by 10 bases and J by 5 bases; unmatched bases: 20. The CDR3 sequence: CATRHSDLAGILETQYF. The CDR3 nucleotides read TGTGCCACCCGACACTCAGATCTAGCGGGAATTCTGGAGACCCAGTACTTC.

J is TRBJ2-1 and V is TRBV15; TRBD2 matches at 7 bases. V shed 1 base and J 3 bases; nucleotides not matched to a gene: 3. There are 15 residues in the CDR3. Germline lookup yields CDR1 LNHNV and CDR2 YYDKDF (reference sequence). CDR3 region: CATSRGASGYNEQFF. CDR3 sequence (DNA): TGTGCCACCAGCAGAGGGGCTAGCGGCTACAATGAGCAGTTCTTC.

This clonotype showed up just a few times. The V call is TRBV6-1, the J call TRBJ2-2; D is perhaps TRBD2 (6 bases). The CDR3 is 15 amino acids. The V gene lost 5 bases and the J gene lost 4 bases, with 14 bases spanning the gap. CDR1 MNHNS and CDR2 SASEGT come from the germline V gene. The CDR3: CASSTQAGGTGELFF. The CDR3 coding sequence is TGTGCCAGCAGTACGCAGGCCGGGGGCACCGGGGAGCTGTTTTTT.

The J gene is TRBJ2-4, the V gene TRBV12-3 or TRBV12-4, with 10 positions matching TRBD2. There are 16 residues in the CDR3. J was trimmed by 3 bases and V by 6 bases; bases with no gene match: 8. The CDR3 region has the DNA TGTGCCAGCAGCCGCGATCTAGCGGGGGTCAAAAACATTCAGTACTTC. This encodes CASSRDLAGVKNIQYF.

Of note for this clonotype: One junction end disagrees with the germline gene, perhaps due to a read error. This chain connects TRBV20-1 to TRBJ1-6, with D perhaps matching TRBD1 (6 bases). Germline-derived CDR1 and CDR2 are DFQATT and SNEGSKA (reference sequence). The CDR3 covers 17 residues. The chain's CDR3 is CSARGGGIHSYNSPLHF. DNA for the CDR3: TGCAGTGCCAGAGGAGGGGGAATTCACTCCTATAATTCACCCCTCCACTTT.

This clonotype came up a few times. The rearrangement joins TRBV4-1 to TRBJ2-5; D is unclear. The CDR3 spans 13 residues. Deletions cut 1 base from V and 5 bases from J, with 8 bases between. Per germline, CDR1 MGHRA and CDR2 YSYEKL. The CDR3 DNA reads TGCGCCAGCAGCCAAGGGTCCAGGGAGACCCAGTACTTC. Translated: CASSQGSRETQYF.

The chain links TRBV20-1 to TRBJ2-1; 12 bases align to TRBD2. The V gene's germline CDR1 is DFQATT and CDR2 SNEGSKA (reference sequence). Germline trimming cut 0 bases from V and 7 bases from J; bases unmatched to any gene: 7. The CDR3 loop spans 16 amino acids. The CDR3 loop is CSARDYRGTSGNEQFF. The CDR3 DNA reads TGCAGTGCTAGAGATTATCGCGGGACTAGCGGGAATGAGCAGTTCTTC.

Comment on this clonotype: This likely traces to a read error, being one base from a far larger clone. V gene TRBV10-3 combines with J gene TRBJ2-3; D remains unclear. Trimming removed 5 bases at V and 0 bases at J, with 0 bases between. The CDR3 loop spans 11 amino acids. CDR1 is ENHRY and CDR2 is SYGVKD in the germline V gene. This chain's CDR3 is CAISSTDTQYF. The CDR3 bases are TGTGCCATCAGTAGCACAGATACGCAGTATTTT.

This clonotype was counted at least ten times. The gene calls are TRBV24-1 and TRBJ2-1; possible D gene TRBD1, 6 bases. The V and J ends lost 0 bases and 4 bases respectively, with 9 bases between them. CDR3 length equals 15 residues. Germline CDR1 reads KGHDR; CDR2 reads SFDVKD. The CDR3: CATSDLAQGYNEQFF. DNA of the CDR3: TGTGCCACCAGTGATTTGGCCCAGGGGTACAATGAGCAGTTCTTC.

J is TRBJ2-1 and V is TRBV25-1, with D perhaps being TRBD1 or TRBD2 (5 bases each). The ends were cut back, 7 bases at V and 8 bases at J, with 12 bases in the middle. There are 12 residues in the CDR3. The germline V gene encodes CDR1 MGHDK and CDR2 SYGVNS. In nucleotides, the CDR3 is TGTGCCAGCATGGGGGAGAGCCATGAGCAGTTCTTC. Encoded protein: CASMGESHEQFF.

This clonotype has ten or more counts. The chain couples TRBV20-1 to TRBJ2-7, with 8 bases identical to TRBD2. CDR3 length: 14 residues. CDR1 is DFQATT and CDR2 is SNEGSKA in the germline V gene (reference sequence). The V gene end was trimmed by 6 bases and the J gene end by 4 bases; junction bases not matched to a gene: 11. CDR3 nucleotide sequence: TGCAGTGCCAAGAGCGGGAGAGAATTGTACGAGCAGTACTTC. Its protein product is CSAKSGRELYEQYF.

This rearrangement joins TRBV5-1 to TRBJ2-1, with 11 positions matching TRBD2. The CDR3 is 15 amino acids. Germline assignment: CDR1 SGHRS and CDR2 YFSETQ. The V and J ends lost 4 bases and 8 bases, in that order; junction bases with no gene match: 8. The CDR3 spells CASSALLAGGDEQFF. The CDR3, as DNA: TGCGCCAGCAGCGCCCTGCTAGCGGGAGGTGATGAGCAGTTCTTC.

V and J are TRBV27 and TRBJ1-3; D unresolved. V dropped 5 bases and J dropped 2 bases, with 19 bases sitting between them. Looked up from germline, CDR1 is MNHEY and CDR2 is SMNVEV (reference sequence). The CDR3 totals 17 residues. In DNA, the CDR3 is TGTGCCAGCAGTGCACATTCCAAGCGGGCGCCTGGAAACACCATATATTTT. Its protein is CASSAHSKRAPGNTIYF.

For this clonotype: This may stem from a read error, because a much larger clone lies one nucleotide away. V usage is TRBV6-5 and J usage is TRBJ2-2; D not resolved. The CDR3 has 13 amino acids. Looked up from germline, CDR1 is MNHEY and CDR2 is SVGAGI. The CDR3: CASSYSKTGELFF. The CDR3 bases are TGTGCCAGCAGTTACTCGAAGACCGGGGAGCTGTTTTTT.

The chain combines TRBV5-1 with TRBJ2-7, with D uncertain. Between the trimmed V and J ends, which lost 1 base and 2 bases, there was a span of 13 bases. The CDR3 consists of 15 residues. Germline values: CDR1 SGHRS, CDR2 YFSETQ. CDR3 region: CASSLWAGRAYEQYF. Here the CDR3 DNA reads TGCGCCAGCAGCTTGTGGGCAGGACGAGCCTACGAGCAGTACTTC.

This clonotype was recorded a few times. The rearrangement links TRBV6-4 to TRBJ2-1, with D possibly being TRBD1 (5 bases). This CDR3 spans 15 amino acids. Trimming shortened V by 0 bases and J by 4 bases, and 10 bases separated the two germline ends. Germline loops: CDR1 MRHNA, CDR2 SNTAGT. CDR3 residues: CASSDSGHIYNEQFF. The CDR3 DNA is TGTGCCAGCAGTGACTCGGGGCATATTTACAATGAGCAGTTCTTC.